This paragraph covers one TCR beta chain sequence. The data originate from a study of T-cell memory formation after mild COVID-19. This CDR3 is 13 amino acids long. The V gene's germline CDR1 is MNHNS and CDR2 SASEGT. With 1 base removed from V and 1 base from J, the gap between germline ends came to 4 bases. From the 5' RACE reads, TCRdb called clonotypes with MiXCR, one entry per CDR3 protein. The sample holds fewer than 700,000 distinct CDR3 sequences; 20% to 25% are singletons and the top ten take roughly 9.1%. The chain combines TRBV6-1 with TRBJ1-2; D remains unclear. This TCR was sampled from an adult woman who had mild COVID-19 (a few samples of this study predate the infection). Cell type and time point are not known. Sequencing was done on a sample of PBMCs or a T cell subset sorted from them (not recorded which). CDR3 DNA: TGTGCCAGCAGTGAAGAGATTAACTATGGCTACACCTTC. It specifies CASSEEINYGYTF.